This T cell receptor beta chain originates from a study of CD8 T cells in Susac syndrome. Study details: Blood was drawn from Susac syndrome patients while they were therapy-naive, on corticosteroids, or on intravenous immunoglobulin alone.

Patients having Susac syndrome satisfied recently defined diagnostic criteria for definite or probable disease. With random hexamers, about 0.5 to 1 ug RNA was reverse transcribed. TCRdb called the immunoSEQ multiplex PCR reads again in MiXCR, with one record for every CDR3 protein. The profile shows about 190,000 distinct CDR3 sequences, approximately 96% of them singletons. There are 15 residues in the CDR3. From germline, CDR1 is SGDLS and CDR2 YYNGEE. V dropped 3 bases and J dropped 9; count of bases not matched to a gene: 12. The chain is built from TRBV9 and TRBJ2-1; 7 positions agree with TRBD2. This receptor was obtained from a human donor with Susac syndrome. The source material was CD4+ T cells from PBMCs. The CDR3 loop is CASSAGLVGPTEQFF. The CDR3 nucleotides read TGTGCCAGCAGCGCAGGACTAGTAGGGCCCACTGAGCAGTTCTTC.